This T cell receptor (beta chain) was retrieved from a study of OX40 agonist ivuxolimab in advanced cancers. For the wider study: The costimulatory receptor OX40 (CD134) was targeted by ivuxolimab, a fully human IgG2 agonistic monoclonal antibody. Intravenous ivuxolimab was administered to patients every 2 weeks at six dose levels: 0.01, 0.1, 0.3, 1.5, 3 and 10 mg/kg. Partial responses occurred in three dose-escalation patients: two with cutaneous melanoma and one with hepatocellular carcinoma. The dose-escalation cohort was 80% to 90% male with a mean age of roughly 60 years, ranging from roughly 20 to 80. The paper describes the monotherapy dose-escalation part (N = 52 patients) of the phase I trial of ivuxolimab. Peripheral TCRbeta sequencing was intended to test whether TCR sequence diversity was altered and clonal T-cell expansion was caused by ivuxolimab. Patients were allowed to have had prior anti-PD-1, anti-PD-L1 or anti-CTLA-4 therapy, and 30% to 40% of the dose-escalation patients had previously received checkpoint inhibitors. Of the roughly 51 dose-escalation patients, hepatocellular carcinoma was present in about 20, melanoma in roughly 15, renal cell carcinoma in 9 and head and neck cancer in 9. Overall study outcomes, separate from this receptor: Low levels of normalized T-cell clonal expansion were also seen in some patients who did not respond. After ivuxolimab, CD8+ T cells had more expanded clones than CD4+ T cells on average. Partial responders in the 0.1-3.0 mg/kg groups had among the lowest normalized peripheral clonal expansion, especially among CD8+ T cells. Which antigens the clonally expanded peripheral T cells were specific for was not determined. At doses of 0.1 to 3.0 mg/kg, clonal expansion of both CD4+ and CD8+ T cells in blood was seen between baseline and week 6.

Genomic DNA was extracted from sorted cells for sequencing of the TCRbeta CDR3 region. TCRbeta CDR3 regions were sequenced using the immunoSEQ Assay. TCRdb's version of the immuneACCESS table is confined to in-frame rearrangements and falls short of the full clone set. An unresolved V gene accounts for under half of the shortfall where checked; the remainder is of unknown origin. In this sample the table shows around 67,000 clones, 84% of which occur a single time. Approximately 7.2% of the sample belongs to the ten largest clones. The junction shows trimming of 3 bases on V and 5 bases on J, plus 10 bases between the germline ends. Counted from cysteine to phenylalanine, this CDR3 has 13 amino acids. Of the read, only the CDR3 DNA is kept; its 39 bases are in frame from base 1. CDR1 LNHDA and CDR2 SQIVND were looked up in the germline V gene (reference sequence). The trial excluded patients who had a history of autoimmune disease or who were on systemic immunosuppression. Peripheral blood for TCR sequencing was collected from all dose cohorts at baseline, on cycle 4 day 1, and on cycle 7 day 1. The samples were taken from a phase I, first-in-human, multicenter, open-label dose-escalation trial of ivuxolimab. The trial enrolled adults with locally advanced or metastatic head and neck squamous cell, hepatocellular, melanoma or renal cell carcinoma. Before TCR sequencing, CD4+ and CD8+ T cells were separately sorted from peripheral blood.

On this clone itself: Its antigen specificity is not known. No base-level quality is on record; no much larger clone is a single base apart.

The receptor was isolated from an adult with an advanced solid tumor such as melanoma, head and neck, liver or kidney cancer. The sample was CD4+ or CD8+ T cells sorted from blood, taken in a trial of the OX40 agonist ivuxolimab. The receptor chain draws on TRBV19 and TRBJ2-5; the D match is possibly TRBD1 or TRBD2, with 6 bases aligned in each. The nucleotides read TGTGCCAGTAGTATGGGGGGCGGGGAGACCCAGTACTTC. The encoded protein is CASSMGGGETQYF.